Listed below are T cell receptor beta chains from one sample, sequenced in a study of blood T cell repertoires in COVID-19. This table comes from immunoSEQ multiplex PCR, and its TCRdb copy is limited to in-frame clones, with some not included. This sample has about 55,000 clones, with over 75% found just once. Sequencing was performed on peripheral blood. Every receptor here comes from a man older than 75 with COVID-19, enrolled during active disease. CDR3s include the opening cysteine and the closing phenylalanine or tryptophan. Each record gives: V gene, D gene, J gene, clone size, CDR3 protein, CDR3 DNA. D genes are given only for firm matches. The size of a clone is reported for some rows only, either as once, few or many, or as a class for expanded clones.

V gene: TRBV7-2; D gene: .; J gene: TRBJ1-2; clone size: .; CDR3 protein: CASSLGQTRFYGYTF; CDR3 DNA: TGTGCCAGCAGCTTAGGACAGACGCGCTTCTATGGCTACACCTTC
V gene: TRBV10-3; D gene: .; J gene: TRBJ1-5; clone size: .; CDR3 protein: CAISEINQPQHF; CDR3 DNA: TGTGCCATCAGTGAGATAAATCAGCCCCAGCATTTT
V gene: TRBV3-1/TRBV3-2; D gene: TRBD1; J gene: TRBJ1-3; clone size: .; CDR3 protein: CASSPPTGGNGNTIYF; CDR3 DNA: TGTGCCAGCAGCCCCCCAACAGGGGGGAATGGAAACACCATATATTTT
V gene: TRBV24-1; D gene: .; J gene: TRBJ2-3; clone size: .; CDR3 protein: CATRGRQNTDTQYF; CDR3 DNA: TGTGCCACCAGGGGTCGACAAAACACAGATACGCAGTATTTT
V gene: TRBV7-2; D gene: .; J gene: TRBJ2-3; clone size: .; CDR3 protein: CASSHTPTVGGTSTDTQYF; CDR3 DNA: TGTGCCAGCAGCCACACCCCTACTGTGGGCGGGACTAGCACAGATACGCAGTATTTT
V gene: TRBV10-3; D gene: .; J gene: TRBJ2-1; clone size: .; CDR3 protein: CAIGLAGNEQFF; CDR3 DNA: TGTGCCATCGGGCTGGCTGGGAATGAGCAGTTCTTC
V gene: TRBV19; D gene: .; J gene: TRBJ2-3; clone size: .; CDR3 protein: CASSIGHPTDTQYF; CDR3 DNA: TGTGCCAGTAGTATAGGGCACCCCACAGATACGCAGTATTTT
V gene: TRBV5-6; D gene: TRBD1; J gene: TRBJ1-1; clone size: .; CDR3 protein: CASSFTGGLNTEAFF; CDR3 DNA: TGTGCCAGCAGCTTTACAGGGGGGTTGAACACTGAAGCTTTCTTT
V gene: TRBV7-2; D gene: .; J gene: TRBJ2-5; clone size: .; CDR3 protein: CASSLGAGLQETQYF; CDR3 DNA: TGTGCCAGCAGCTTAGGCGCGGGGCTCCAAGAGACCCAGTACTTC
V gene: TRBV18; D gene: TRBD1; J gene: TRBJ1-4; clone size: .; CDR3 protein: CASSPPGQPNEKLFF; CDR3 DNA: TGTGCCAGCTCACCGCCGGGACAGCCGAATGAAAAACTGTTTTTT
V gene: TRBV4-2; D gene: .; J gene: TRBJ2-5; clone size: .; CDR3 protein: CASSQERAWETQYF; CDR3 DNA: TGTGCCAGCAGCCAGGAGAGGGCCTGGGAGACCCAGTACTTC
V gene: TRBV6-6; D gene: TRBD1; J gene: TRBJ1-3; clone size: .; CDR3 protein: CASSGQVSGNTIYF; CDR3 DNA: TGTGCCAGCAGCGGACAGGTCTCTGGAAACACCATATATTTT
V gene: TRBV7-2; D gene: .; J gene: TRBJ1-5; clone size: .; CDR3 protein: CASSTGLYDQPQHF; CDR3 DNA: TGTGCCAGCAGTACGGGGTTGTACGATCAGCCCCAGCATTTT
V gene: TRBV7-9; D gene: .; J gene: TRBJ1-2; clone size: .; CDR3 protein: CASSLEAADGGRGGYTF; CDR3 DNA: TGTGCCAGCAGCCTAGAAGCGGCGGACGGGGGGCGGGGTGGCTACACCTTC
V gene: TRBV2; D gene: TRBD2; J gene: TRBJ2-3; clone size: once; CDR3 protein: CASSGTSGGSDTQYF; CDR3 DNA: TGTGCCAGCAGTGGGACTAGCGGGGGCTCAGATACGCAGTATTTT
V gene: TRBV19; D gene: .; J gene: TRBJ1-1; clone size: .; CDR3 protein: CASSKTTELNTEAFF; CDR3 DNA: TGTGCCAGTAGCAAAACAACAGAGTTGAACACTGAAGCTTTCTTT
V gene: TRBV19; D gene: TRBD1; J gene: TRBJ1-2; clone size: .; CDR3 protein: CASSEGARGYTF; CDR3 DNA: TGTGCCAGTAGTGAGGGGGCTCGTGGCTACACCTTC
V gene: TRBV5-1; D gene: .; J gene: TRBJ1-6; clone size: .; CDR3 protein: CASSLQDASSPLHF; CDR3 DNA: TGCGCCAGCAGCTTACAGGACGCTAGTTCACCCCTCCACTTT
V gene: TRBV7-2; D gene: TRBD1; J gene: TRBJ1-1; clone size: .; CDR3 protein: CASTDRGRRTEAFF; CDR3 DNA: TGTGCCAGCACTGACAGGGGGCGTCGCACTGAAGCTTTCTTT
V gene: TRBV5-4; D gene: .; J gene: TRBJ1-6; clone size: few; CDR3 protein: CASSGQNNSPLHF; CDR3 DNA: TGTGCCAGCAGCGGACAGAATAATTCACCCCTCCACTTT
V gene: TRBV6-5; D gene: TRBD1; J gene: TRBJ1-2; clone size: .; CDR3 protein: CASATGGASNYGYTF; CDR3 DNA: TGTGCCAGCGCCACAGGGGGCGCTAGTAACTATGGCTACACCTTC
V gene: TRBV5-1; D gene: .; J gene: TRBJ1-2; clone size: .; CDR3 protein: CASSLGGIGYTF; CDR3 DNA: TGCGCCAGCAGCTTGGGAGGGATTGGCTACACCTTC
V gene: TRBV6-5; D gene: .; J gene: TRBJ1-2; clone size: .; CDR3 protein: CASSIYQGGDGYTF; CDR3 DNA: TGTGCCAGCAGCATATACCAAGGGGGGGATGGCTACACCTTC
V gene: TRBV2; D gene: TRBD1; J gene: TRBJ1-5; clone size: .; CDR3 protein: CASSPGTGGFQPQHF; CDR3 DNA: TGTGCCAGCAGTCCCGGGACAGGGGGCTTTCAGCCCCAGCATTTT
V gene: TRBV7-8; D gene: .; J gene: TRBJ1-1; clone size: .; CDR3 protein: CASRTTGTPTAFF; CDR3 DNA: TGTGCCAGCAGAACCACAGGGACCCCGACGGCTTTCTTT
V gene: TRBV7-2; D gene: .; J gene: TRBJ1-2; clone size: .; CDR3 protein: CASSTFYGYTF; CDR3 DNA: TGTGCCAGCAGCACTTTCTATGGCTACACCTTC
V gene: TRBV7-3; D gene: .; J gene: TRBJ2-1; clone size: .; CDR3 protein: CASSLHPQNYNEQFF; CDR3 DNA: TGTGCCAGCAGCTTACACCCACAGAACTACAATGAGCAGTTCTTC
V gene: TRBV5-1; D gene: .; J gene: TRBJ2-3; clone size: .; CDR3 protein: CASSGPGSTDTQYF; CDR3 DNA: TGCGCCAGCAGCGGGCCAGGGAGCACAGATACGCAGTATTTT
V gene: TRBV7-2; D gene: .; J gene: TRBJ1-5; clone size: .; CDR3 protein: CASSLMAGVSNQPQHF; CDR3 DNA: TGTGCCAGCAGCTTAATGGCAGGGGTTAGCAATCAGCCCCAGCATTTT
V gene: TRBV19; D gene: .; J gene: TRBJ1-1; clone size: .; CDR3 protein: CASSLRDTFDTNTEAFF; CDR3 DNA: TGTGCCAGTAGTCTCCGAGACACGTTTGACACGAACACTGAAGCTTTCTTT
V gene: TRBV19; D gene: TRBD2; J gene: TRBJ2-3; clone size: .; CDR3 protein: CVPATELAGLPDTQYF; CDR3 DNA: TGTGTCCCAGCCACAGAACTAGCGGGCCTCCCAGATACGCAGTATTTT
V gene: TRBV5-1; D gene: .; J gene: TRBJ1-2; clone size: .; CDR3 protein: CASSPEGRAAYGYTF; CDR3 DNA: TGCGCCAGCAGCCCCGAGGGTCGAGCAGCGTATGGCTACACCTTC